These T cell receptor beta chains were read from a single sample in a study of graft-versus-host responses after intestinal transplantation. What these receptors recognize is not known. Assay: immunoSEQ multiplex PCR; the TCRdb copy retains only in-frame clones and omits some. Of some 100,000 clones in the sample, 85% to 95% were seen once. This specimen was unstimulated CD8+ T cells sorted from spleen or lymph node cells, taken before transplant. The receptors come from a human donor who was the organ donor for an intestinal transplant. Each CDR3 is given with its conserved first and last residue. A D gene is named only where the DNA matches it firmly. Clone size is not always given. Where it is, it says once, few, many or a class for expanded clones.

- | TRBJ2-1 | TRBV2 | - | CASSEYQGNEQFF | TGTGCCAGCAGTGAATACCAGGGGAATGAGCAGTTCTTC
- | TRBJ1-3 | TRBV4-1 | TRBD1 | CASSQPTGVGNTIYF | TGCGCCAGCAGCCAACCAACAGGGGTGGGAAACACCATATATTTT
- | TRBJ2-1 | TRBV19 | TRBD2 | CATLLAGGVGEQFF | TGTGCCACGCTCCTAGCGGGAGGGGTAGGTGAGCAGTTCTTC
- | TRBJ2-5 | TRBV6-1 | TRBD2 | CASSEYGLAGVETQYF | TGTGCCAGCAGTGAATACGGGCTAGCGGGAGTTGAGACCCAGTACTTC
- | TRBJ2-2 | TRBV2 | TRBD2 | CASSERLAGELNTGELFF | TGTGCCAGCAGTGAACGCCTAGCGGGGGAATTGAACACCGGGGAGCTGTTTTTT
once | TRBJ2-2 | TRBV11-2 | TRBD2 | CASSPRLAGGWSVRELFF | TGTGCCAGCAGCCCCCGACTAGCGGGAGGGTGGAGTGTAAGGGAGCTGTTTTTT
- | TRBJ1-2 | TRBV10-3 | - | CAIREGHSIYGYTF | TGTGCCATCAGGGAAGGACACTCAATCTATGGCTACACCTTC
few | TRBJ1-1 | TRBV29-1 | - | CSVTAMNTEAFF | TGCAGCGTGACAGCCATGAACACTGAAGCTTTCTTT
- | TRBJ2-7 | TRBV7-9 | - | CASSSSSYEQYF | TGTGCCAGCAGCTCGAGCTCCTACGAGCAGTACTTC
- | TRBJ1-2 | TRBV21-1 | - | CASSLPTGNYGYTF | TGTGCCAGCAGCTTACCGACAGGAAACTATGGCTACACCTTC
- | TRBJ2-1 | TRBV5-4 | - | CASSPNAWEQFF | TGTGCCAGCAGCCCAAATGCGTGGGAGCAGTTCTTC
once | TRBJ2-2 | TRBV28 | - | CASSFFSGELFF | TGTGCCAGCAGTTTCTTTTCCGGGGAGCTGTTTTTT
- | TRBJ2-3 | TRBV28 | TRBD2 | CASKRGGADTQYF | TGTGCCAGCAAACGGGGAGGGGCAGATACGCAGTATTTT
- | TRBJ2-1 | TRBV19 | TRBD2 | CASSLSGSLYNEQFF | TGTGCCAGTAGCCTAAGCGGGAGCCTATACAATGAGCAGTTCTTC
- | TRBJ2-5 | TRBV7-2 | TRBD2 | CASSLAGGPFATQYF | TGTGCCAGCAGCTTAGCGGGAGGGCCGTTTGCGACCCAGTACTTC
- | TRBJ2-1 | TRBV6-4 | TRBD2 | CASSILAGGNNEQFF | TGTGCCAGCAGTATCTTAGCGGGAGGGAACAATGAGCAGTTCTTC
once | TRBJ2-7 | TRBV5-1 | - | CASSSVRYEQYF | TGCGCCAGCAGCTCGGTGAGGTACGAGCAGTACTTC
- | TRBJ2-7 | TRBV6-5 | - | CASASQGPTYEQYF | TGTGCCAGCGCTTCGCAGGGCCCAACCTACGAGCAGTACTTC
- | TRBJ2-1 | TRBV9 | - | CASSANFYNEQFF | TGTGCCAGCAGCGCCAATTTTTACAATGAGCAGTTCTTC
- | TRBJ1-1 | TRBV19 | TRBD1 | CASSPSGTAYYTEAFF | TGTGCCAGTAGTCCCTCCGGGACAGCCTATTACACTGAAGCTTTCTTT
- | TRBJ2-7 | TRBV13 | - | CASSLHGIYEQYF | TGTGCCAGCAGCTTGCACGGGATATACGAGCAGTACTTC
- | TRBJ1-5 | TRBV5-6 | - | CASSLSWGGNSNQPQHF | TGTGCCAGCAGCTTGTCGTGGGGCGGAAATAGCAATCAGCCCCAGCATTTT
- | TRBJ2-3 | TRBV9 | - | CASSVAGVTDTQYF | TGTGCCAGCAGCGTAGCGGGGGTTACAGATACGCAGTATTTT
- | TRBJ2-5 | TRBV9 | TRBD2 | CASSPLSGGAGETQYF | TGTGCCAGCAGCCCTCTTAGCGGGGGGGCGGGAGAGACCCAGTACTTC
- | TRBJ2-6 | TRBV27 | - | CASSFNSGANVLTF | TGTGCCAGCAGTTTCAACTCTGGGGCCAACGTCCTGACTTTC
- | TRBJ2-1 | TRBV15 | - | CATSRPPQGGYNEQFF | TGTGCCACCAGCAGACCCCCACAGGGCGGCTACAATGAGCAGTTCTTC
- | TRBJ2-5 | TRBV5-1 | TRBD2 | CASSLAGLAPETQYF | TGCGCCAGCAGCTTGGCGGGACTAGCTCCAGAGACCCAGTACTTC
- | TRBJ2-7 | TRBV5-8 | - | CASSLGRGMNEQYF | TGTGCCAGCAGCTTGGGACGGGGAATGAACGAGCAGTACTTC
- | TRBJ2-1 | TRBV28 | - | CASSSHVSSYNEQFF | TGTGCCAGCAGTTCCCACGTGAGCTCCTACAATGAGCAGTTCTTC
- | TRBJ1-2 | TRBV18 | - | CASSPGLVYGYTF | TGTGCCAGCTCCCCGGGGTTAGTCTATGGCTACACCTTC